These 9 T cell receptor beta chains came from one sample sequenced in a study of blood T cells in healthy people across ages. A second about 7 to 11 cycle PCR used barcoded and J-beta primers. TCRdb reanalysed the 5' RACE reads using MiXCR and keeps one entry per CDR3 protein. The sample lists 650,000 to 1,000,000 distinct CDR3 sequences; about 37% were seen once. Sequencing used blood. Receptor source: a man aged 18 to 29 in good health.

V and J are TRBV20-1 and TRBJ1-5; 10 bases line up with TRBD1. The germline CDR1 and CDR2 sequences are DFQATT and SNEGSKA (reference sequence). V was clipped by 5 bases and J by 6 bases; unmatched bases: 7. This CDR3 region has 14 residues. The CDR3 loop reads CSAEGQGKVQPQHF. The CDR3 nucleotides are TGCAGTGCTGAGGGACAGGGGAAGGTTCAGCCCCAGCATTTT.

This clonotype was found a few times. J is TRBJ2-1 and V is TRBV5-1, with TRBD2 matching 9 bases. After removal of 4 bases from V and 2 bases from J, the junction contained 7 bases not matched to a gene. From germline, CDR1 is SGHRS and CDR2 YFSETQ. The CDR3 loop spans 16 amino acids. CDR3 loop: CASSLRAGGTYNEQFF. Here the CDR3 DNA reads TGCGCCAGCAGCCTGAGGGCGGGGGGGACCTACAATGAGCAGTTCTTC.

J is TRBJ1-1 and V is TRBV4-1; D gene ambiguous. Looked up from germline, CDR1 is MGHRA and CDR2 is YSYEKL. This CDR3 comprises 16 residues. Trimming took 0 bases from V and 1 from J, leaving 12 bases between them. This CDR3 is CASSQDRATPNTEAFF. The CDR3 coding sequence is TGCGCCAGCAGCCAAGATCGGGCGACCCCGAACACTGAAGCTTTCTTT.

This clonotype was detected only a few times. The gene calls are TRBV20-1 and TRBJ1-5; no clear D. Germline V gene data show CDR1 as DFQATT and CDR2 as SNEGSKA (reference sequence). V was clipped by 0 bases and J by 0 bases, with 6 bases between them. The CDR3 spans 14 residues. The CDR3 DNA reads TGCAGTGCTAGAGAGCCAGATAGCAATCAGCCCCAGCATTTT. Amino acid sequence: CSAREPDSNQPQHF.

The chain recombines TRBV12-3 or TRBV12-4 with TRBJ2-6; 8 bases match TRBD1. Trimming took 5 bases from V and 0 from J; bases not matched to a gene: 6. The CDR3 has 17 amino acids. CDR3 region: CASSPGTGDSGANVLTF. The DNA for the CDR3 is TGTGCCAGCAGTCCTGGGACAGGAGACTCTGGGGCCAACGTCCTGACTTTC.

This clonotype turned up a few times. The DNA of the CDR3 is TGTGCCAGCTTTTTGGGGACAGTTGTCACTGAAGCTTTCTTT. Its translation: CASFLGTVVTEAFF. The V call is TRBV2, the J call TRBJ1-1, with 7 nucleotides matching TRBD1. Trimming cost V 8 bases and J 4 bases; bases outside gene matches: 10. The V gene's germline CDR1 is SNHLY and CDR2 FYNNEI. The CDR3 has 14 amino acids.

Written as DNA, the CDR3 is TGTGCCAGCAGCCTCTGGACAGCGCCGAACACCGGGGAGCTGTTTTTT. Translated, it gives CASSLWTAPNTGELFF. This chain joins TRBV13 and TRBJ2-2; a possible D gene is TRBD1 (6 bases). Looked up from germline, CDR1 is PRHDT and CDR2 is FYEKMQ (reference sequence). V was cut by 5 bases and J by 0 bases, with 13 bases left in between. The CDR3 contains 16 residues. The full variable domain, rest sourced from reference TRBV13 and TRBJ2-2, is AAGVIQSPRHLIKEKRETATLKCYPIPRHDTVYWYQQGPGQDPQFLISFYEKMQSDKGSIPDRFSAQQFSDYHSELNMSSLELGDSALYFCASSLWTAPNTGELFFGEGSRLTVL.

For this clonotype: A read error may account for a junction end that differs from germline. This chain links TRBV20-1 with TRBJ2-1; the match to TRBD2 covers 11 bases. CDR1 and CDR2 (germline): DFQATT, SNEGSKA (reference sequence). CDR3 length equals 15 residues. CDR3 nucleotide sequence: TGCAGTGCCACCCTAGCGGCTAGCGGGGGGAATGAGCTGTTCTTC. This codes for CSATLAASGGNELFF.

The CDR3 protein is CASSLGVGHEQFF. The CDR3, as DNA: TGTGCCAGCAGCTTAGGCGTGGGCCACGAGCAGTTCTTC. The V and J genes are TRBV7-2 and TRBJ2-1; D gene uncertain. V was shortened by 1 base and J by 10 bases, with 11 bases between the two germline ends. Germline assignment: CDR1 SGHTA and CDR2 FQGNSA. The CDR3 spans 13 residues.